This T cell receptor beta chain was sequenced during a study of relationships among human T cell subsets (dated by TCRdb to about 2010). With regard to the full study: Sequencing was performed on eight distinct blood T cell populations: pan T, CD8 cytotoxic, regulatory, Th1, Th2, naive plus transitional, activated and memory cells. Broader findings and caveats from the paper: V, D and J usage, CDR3 length and N-nucleotide additions showed no statistically significant differences among the seven subsets. The considerable overlap in CDR3s among Th1, Th2 and regulatory T cells was taken as suggesting that cell fate choices are stochastic. A CD4+CD8+ double-positive population could not be excluded by the bead-based sorting. Over 60% of CD8+ cytotoxic sequences were found to belong to clones with over 100 reads, whereas few such clones were observed in the regulatory and Th2 subsets.

Libraries were made using multiplex PCR. This sample was sequenced with a 454 GS FLX. Semiquantitative ARM-PCR was used to amplify the TCR alpha and beta CDR3 regions from mRNA. In ARM-PCR, tagged nested gene-specific primers were used first, and exponential amplification was then carried out by communal superprimers. Before the first-round PCR products went through the second amplification round, exonuclease was used to remove the nested primers. Sequencing of the amplicons was performed on the 454 platform, which allows millions of DNA fragments to be sequenced rapidly without cloning bias. An effective read was defined as a read mappable to both V and J germline segments. As for the original processing: IRmap was used to assign reads to germline V, D and J segments, relying on pyromap, a Smith-Waterman modification adapted to 454 sequencing errors. To filter D-beta assignments, cutoffs were set at the 99th percentile of the alignment scores obtained from simulated random sequences. The CDR3 was taken to be the amino acids lying between the conserved V-segment Y[YFLI]C motif and the J-segment [FW]GXGT motif. A compound Poisson process model, previously applied to large-scale EST data, was used to estimate repertoire diversity. A procedure for detecting cross-contamination was applied so that sample contamination could be argued against as the origin of shared CDR3s. TCRdb reran the public reads through fastp at Q25 and MiXCR, keeping productive beta chains. Every CDR3 protein is listed once, alongside the most common genes and DNA of its rows. TCRdb, rather than the study authors, made the V and J calls. The sample table shows thousands of distinct CDR3 sequences, and 45% to 60% are seen once. About 2.8% of the sample rests with the top ten.

After removal of 3 bases from V and 6 bases from J, the junction retains 1 base not matched to a gene. The CDR3 contains 13 residues, cysteine and phenylalanine counted. The sequence is cut down to CDR3 DNA, 39 bases in frame from base 1. According to the germline V gene, CDR1 reads SGHAT and CDR2 reads FQNNGV. After CD4+CD56+ NKT cells were removed, anti-CD294 beads were used to select Th2 cells as CD4+CD25-CD294+ cells. Miltenyi superparamagnetic beads coated with subset-specific monoclonal antibodies were used for isolation of the T cell subsets. Every T cell population came from peripheral blood. Ficoll separation was used to obtain mononuclear cells from whole blood, after which anti-CD14 microbeads were used to deplete monocytes. Isolated cell populations were immediately resuspended in RNAprotect reagent. Concerning this clonotype: The antigen it binds to is not known. Per-nucleotide qualities are absent, and no much larger clonotype sits a single base away.

The sequence is built from TRBV11-2 and TRBJ2-3; TRBD1 agrees with 9 junctional bases. The clonotype originates from a man in his forties in good health. Sequenced sample: CD4+ Th2 cells sorted from blood. Read against the paper, the sample's cell subset or site label means: CD4+CD25-CD294+ T helper 2 cells. This receptor carries the CDR3 CASSFDRGDTQYF. The DNA is as follows: TGTGCCAGCAGCTTCGACAGGGGGGATACGCAGTATTTT.